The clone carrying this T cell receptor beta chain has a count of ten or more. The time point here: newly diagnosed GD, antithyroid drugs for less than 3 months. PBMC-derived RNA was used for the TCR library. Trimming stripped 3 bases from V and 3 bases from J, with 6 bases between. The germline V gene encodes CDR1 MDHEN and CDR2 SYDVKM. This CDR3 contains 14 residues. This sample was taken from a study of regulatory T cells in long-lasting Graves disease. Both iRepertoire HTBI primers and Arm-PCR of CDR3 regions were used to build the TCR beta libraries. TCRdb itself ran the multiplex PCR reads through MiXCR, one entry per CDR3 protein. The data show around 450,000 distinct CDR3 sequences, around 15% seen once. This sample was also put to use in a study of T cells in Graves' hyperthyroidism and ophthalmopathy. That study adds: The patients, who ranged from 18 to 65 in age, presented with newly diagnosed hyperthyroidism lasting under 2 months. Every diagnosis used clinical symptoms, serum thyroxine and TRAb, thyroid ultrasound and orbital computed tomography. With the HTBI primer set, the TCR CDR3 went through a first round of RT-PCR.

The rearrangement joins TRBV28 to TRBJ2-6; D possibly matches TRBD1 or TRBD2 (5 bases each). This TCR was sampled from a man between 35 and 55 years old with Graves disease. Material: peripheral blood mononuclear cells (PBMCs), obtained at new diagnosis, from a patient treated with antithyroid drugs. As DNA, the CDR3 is TGTGCCAGCAGTTTTGGGGGTGGGGCCAACGTCCTGACTTTC. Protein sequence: CASSFGGGANVLTF.